Following are 27 T cell receptor beta chains from one sample sequenced in a study of cytomegalovirus exposure and HLA in healthy donors (TCRdb year 2017). Library preparation was by the immunoSEQ multiplex PCR assay. A mixture of 60 forward primers for TCR Vbeta segments and 13 reverse primers for TCR Jbeta segments was used in the multiplex PCR. Sourced from immuneACCESS, this table was stored by TCRdb with only in-frame sequences that have V and J called. A share of the clones is absent; for the studies checked, an unresolved V gene accounts for under half, and the remainder has no known explanation. A total of 300,000 or so clones appear in this sample, 70% to 90% of them only once. Roughly 2% of the sample belongs to the ten largest clones. Input material: PBMCs. These receptors all stem from a woman in her 40s in good health and CMV-seropositive.

This clone has a handful of counts. The sample has other DNA sequences that encode this CDR3 too. The chain couples TRBV4-2 to TRBJ1-2, with D possibly being TRBD1 (6 bases). There are 20 residues in the CDR3. V dropped 0 bases and J dropped 7 bases, with 30 bases sitting between them. Germline V gene data show CDR1 as LGHNA and CDR2 as YNFKEQ. The CDR3 DNA sequence: TGTGCCAGCAGCCAAGATGAGTTTCGGCGGACAGATAGCTTGCACGGTGGCTACACCTTC. This translates into CASSQDEFRRTDSLHGGYTF.

The rearrangement links TRBV6-5 to TRBJ2-7, with TRBD2 identical over 11 bases. Germline CDR1 MNHEY, CDR2 SVGAGI. CDR3 length equals 14 residues. With 5 bases clipped from V and 1 base from J, the junction kept 1 base outside the gene matches. CDR3 protein: CASSGTSGSYEQYF. The CDR3, as DNA: TGTGCCAGCAGTGGGACTAGCGGATCCTACGAGCAGTACTTC.

V and J are TRBV7-6 and TRBJ1-4, with D perhaps TRBD1 (5 bases). The V gene lost 4 bases and the J gene lost 5 bases, with 11 bases spanning the gap. CDR1 SGHVS and CDR2 FNYEAQ come from the germline V gene. The CDR3 consists of 14 residues. The CDR3: CASSSDSTNEKLFF. The CDR3 DNA is TGTGCCAGCAGCTCCGACAGTACCAATGAAAAACTGTTTTTT.

V gene TRBV7-2 combines with J gene TRBJ2-1; perhaps TRBD2 as D (6 bases). CDR3 length: 15 residues. In germline, CDR1 is SGHTA, CDR2 FQGNSA. Trimming took 1 base from V and 2 from J, leaving 9 bases between them. CDR3 nucleotide sequence: TGTGCCAGCAGCTTAGTCGCTAGCGCCTACAATGAGCAGTTCTTC. Translation: CASSLVASAYNEQFF.

The chain recombines TRBV28 with TRBJ2-7, with 10 bases aligning to TRBD2. CDR1 MDHEN and CDR2 SYDVKM come from the germline V gene. The CDR3 runs 14 residues. J gave up 0 bases and V 6 bases, and 2 bases lay outside the gene matches. As DNA, the CDR3 is TGTGCCAGCAGGCCTAGCGGGAGCTCCTACGAGCAGTACTTC. Translating gives CASRPSGSSYEQYF.

The chain carries TRBV6-6 and TRBJ1-2; 11 bases match TRBD1. Trimming cost V 5 bases and J 6 bases; bases outside gene matches: 5. Germline CDR1 reads MNHNY; CDR2 reads SVGAGI (reference sequence). The CDR3 loop spans 14 amino acids. DNA for the CDR3: TGTGCCAGCAGTCTTGGACAGGGGGCTGATGGCTACACCTTC. Translated: CASSLGQGADGYTF.

This rearrangement joins TRBV28 to TRBJ1-1, with no clear D. The CDR3 runs to 12 residues. Germline-derived CDR1 and CDR2 are MDHEN and SYDVKM. Between the trimmed V and J ends, which lost 5 bases and 6 bases, there was a span of 10 bases. The CDR3 region is CASSPTGPEAFF. The DNA of the CDR3 is TGTGCCAGCAGTCCGACTGGCCCTGAAGCTTTCTTT.

This chain connects TRBV4-2 to TRBJ2-3; 9 nucleotides align to TRBD2. The CDR3 has 17 amino acids. The germline V gene has CDR1 LGHNA and CDR2 YNFKEQ. V was pared by 0 bases and J by 4 bases, with 8 bases of the junction left unmatched. CDR3 in amino acids: CASSQDVVAGDADTQYF. CDR3 in DNA: TGTGCCAGCAGCCAAGATGTGGTAGCGGGAGACGCAGATACGCAGTATTTT.

The chain recombines TRBV9 with TRBJ2-7; tentatively, D is TRBD1 (6 bases). The CDR3 contains 12 residues. Trimming shortened V by 3 bases and J by 4 bases, and 8 bases separated the two germline ends. Germline CDR1 and CDR2: SGDLS and YYNGEE. CDR3 nucleotide sequence: TGTGCCAGCAGCGCACAGGGATACGAGCAGTACTTC. Its protein is CASSAQGYEQYF. The full variable domain, with the rest looked up from reference TRBV9 and TRBJ2-7, is DSGVTQTPKHLITATGQRVTLRCSPRSGDLSVYWYQQSLDQGLQFLIQYYNGEERAKGNILERFSAQQFPDLHSELNLSSLELGDSALYFCASSAQGYEQYFGPGTRLTVT.

The rearrangement joins TRBV7-2 to TRBJ1-6, with D unclear. This CDR3 has 16 amino acids. Germline loops: CDR1 SGHTA, CDR2 FQGNSA. Trimming removed 6 bases from V and 6 bases from J, with 18 bases in between. As DNA, the CDR3 is TGTGCCAGCAGACCTGGTGCGGTTTTCGCTAATTCACCCCTCCACTTT. Translating gives CASRPGAVFANSPLHF.

The sample holds a few counts of this clone. Here the CDR3 reads CASSQNFIEQEPFF. The DNA for the CDR3 is TGCGCCAGCAGCCAGAATTTCATCGAACAGGAGCCGTTTTTT. V gene TRBV4-3 combines with J gene TRBJ1-4; D is possibly TRBD1 (5 bases). Germline-derived CDR1 and CDR2 are LGHNA and YSLEER. V lost 3 bases, J lost 16 bases, and 21 bases lay in between. The CDR3 totals 14 residues.

The DNA of the CDR3 is TGTGCCGGACATGGACAATCCGAGGATGCGCAGTTCTTC. Residues: CAGHGQSEDAQFF. The chain links TRBV7-9 to TRBJ2-1; D might be TRBD1 (5 bases). Trimming removed 11 bases at V and 12 bases at J, with 23 bases between. This CDR3 region has 13 residues. Germline CDR1 SEHNR, CDR2 FQNEAQ (reference sequence).

The chain employs TRBV9 and TRBJ1-2, with TRBD1 matching 9 bases. J gave up 6 bases and V 0 bases, and 9 bases lay outside the gene matches. The CDR3 length is 16 residues. Germline values: CDR1 SGDLS, CDR2 YYNGEE. The CDR3 DNA follows: TGTGCCAGCAGCGTAGAGGACAGGGGTATAGGCGATGGCTACACCTTC. This encodes CASSVEDRGIGDGYTF.

The J gene is TRBJ2-1, the V gene TRBV7-9, with 13 bases that match TRBD2. The CDR3 is made up of 15 amino acids. The V segment lost 2 bases and the J segment 8 bases; nucleotides outside the gene matches: 3. Germline CDR1 SEHNR, CDR2 FQNEAQ (reference sequence). The CDR3 is CASSLWTSGSYEQFF. The CDR3 DNA follows: TGTGCCAGCAGCTTATGGACTAGCGGGAGTTATGAGCAGTTCTTC.

This chain joins TRBV4-3 and TRBJ2-1; 10 bases fit TRBD2. The CDR3 has 16 amino acids. CDR1 and CDR2 from the germline V gene are LGHNA and YSLEER. Trimming removed 0 bases from V and 2 bases from J; junction bases left unmatched: 1. The CDR3 protein is CASSQEGLAAYNEQFF. Here the CDR3 DNA reads TGCGCCAGCAGCCAAGAAGGACTAGCGGCCTACAATGAGCAGTTCTTC.

The V call is TRBV7-2, the J call TRBJ1-2; D is possibly TRBD1 (6 bases). The V and J ends lost 3 bases and 3 bases respectively, with 8 bases between them. CDR1 and CDR2 from the germline V gene are SGHTA and FQGNSA. The CDR3 contains 13 residues. As DNA, the CDR3 is TGTGCCAGCAGCTTCACAGGGCACTATGGCTACACCTTC. This sequence encodes CASSFTGHYGYTF.

The rearrangement joins TRBV5-1 to TRBJ2-7, with TRBD2 matching over 7 bases. The CDR3 consists of 11 residues. CDR1 and CDR2 (germline): SGHRS, YFSETQ. The ends lost 5 bases at V and 7 bases at J; junction bases unmatched: 3. CDR3 sequence reads: CASSVGGEQYF. Here the CDR3 DNA reads TGCGCCAGCAGTGTCGGGGGGGAGCAGTACTTC.

The chain links TRBV19 to TRBJ1-1; possible D gene TRBD1, 5 bases. In germline, CDR1 is LNHDA, CDR2 SQIVND (reference sequence). The CDR3 length is 15 residues. Trimming removed 5 bases at V and 0 bases at J, with 13 bases between. The CDR3 DNA is TGTGCCAGTAGTTTTGGGGCGGTGGTGAACACTGAAGCTTTCTTT. It specifies CASSFGAVVNTEAFF.

This chain uses TRBV10-3 with TRBJ1-4; 9 bases align to TRBD1. This CDR3 spans 15 amino acids. CDR1 and CDR2 from the germline V gene are ENHRY and SYGVKD. V gave up 0 bases and J gave up 10 bases; unmatched junction bases: 6. The CDR3 spells CAISESVGQGGKLFF. The CDR3 DNA reads as TGTGCCATCAGTGAGTCGGTGGGACAGGGAGGAAAACTGTTTTTT.

In its sample, this clone was seen once. This sequence joins TRBV28 and TRBJ1-1; no firm D call. The CDR3 length is 13 residues. CDR1 MDHEN and CDR2 SYDVKM come from the germline V gene. The V end lost 1 base, the J end lost 3 bases, and 6 bases lay between the germline ends. CDR3 in amino acids: CASSLSGYTEAFF. CDR3 in DNA: TGTGCCAGCAGTTTATCGGGGTACACTGAAGCTTTCTTT.

The J gene is TRBJ2-3, the V gene TRBV4-3; 9 nucleotides match TRBD2. The V gene's germline CDR1 is LGHNA and CDR2 YSLEER. The CDR3 covers 18 residues. V was clipped by 3 bases and J by 0 bases; unmatched bases: 10. CDR3 bases: TGCGCCAGCAGCCAGGCTTCCGGGACTAGCCAGAGCACAGATACGCAGTATTTT. It encodes CASSQASGTSQSTDTQYF.

The chain recombines TRBV15 with TRBJ2-5; TRBD2 is a possible D gene (6 bases). Trimming stripped 3 bases from V and 5 bases from J, with 10 bases between. CDR1 LNHNV and CDR2 YYDKDF come from the germline V gene (reference sequence). The CDR3 is 13 residues long. CDR3 coding DNA: TGTGCCACCAGCAGTCTGGGGAGGGAGACCCAGTACTTC. Encoded protein: CATSSLGRETQYF.

The chain recombines TRBV28 with TRBJ2-3; TRBD2 matches 9 bases. The ends lost 6 bases at V and 3 bases at J; junction bases unmatched: 1. The CDR3 runs 13 residues. Germline V gene lookup returns CDR1 MDHEN and CDR2 SYDVKM. The CDR3 DNA is TGTGCCAGCAGCAGCGGGAGGACAGATACGCAGTATTTT. It yields the protein CASSSGRTDTQYF.

V gene TRBV10-3 combines with J gene TRBJ2-1; 7 nucleotides agree with TRBD1. From germline, CDR1 is ENHRY and CDR2 SYGVKD. There are 14 residues in the CDR3. V dropped 6 bases and J dropped 4; count of bases not matched to a gene: 6. CDR3 sequence (DNA): TGTGCCATCAGCGGGACAGACTCATACAATGAGCAGTTCTTC. Its protein is CAISGTDSYNEQFF.

This chain connects TRBV7-3 to TRBJ1-6, with D unresolved. The V gene's germline CDR1 is SGHTA and CDR2 FQGTGA. The CDR3 extends over 14 amino acids. Trimming left V 5 bases short and J 7 bases short, with 12 bases between. Here the CDR3 reads CASSPGLGNSPLHF. For the CDR3, the DNA is TGTGCCAGCAGCCCTGGACTGGGAAATTCACCCCTCCACTTT.

With respect to this clone: Distinct nucleotide sequences in the sample also encode this CDR3. The chain uses TRBV30 and TRBJ2-2; tentative D call: TRBD1 (5 bases). The V end lost 0 bases, the J end lost 4 bases, and 6 bases lay between the germline ends. This CDR3 region has 13 residues. Germline loops: CDR1 GTSNPN, CDR2 SVGIG (reference sequence). In DNA form, the CDR3 reads TGTGCCTGGAGTGTCAGGGTCACCGGGGAGCTGTTTTTT. This codes for CAWSVRVTGELFF.

The chain links TRBV28 to TRBJ2-5; no clear D gene. Germline V CDR1 and CDR2: MDHEN, SYDVKM. This CDR3 has 13 amino acids. Trimming removed 2 bases from V and 2 bases from J, with 6 bases in between. In nucleotides, the CDR3 is TGTGCCAGCAGTTTAGGAGCACAAGAGACCCAGTACTTC. It translates to CASSLGAQETQYF.